This T cell receptor (beta chain) is drawn from a study of monozygotic twins with inflammatory bowel disease. Study-wide findings and caveats: Diversity of TCRbeta measured by inverse Simpson was lower in IBD patients than in healthy co-twins.

On this clonotype: The antigen remains unidentified.

Following a re-call of the 5' RACE reads, TCRdb has one entry per CDR3 protein and lacks DNA. This sample lists some 170,000 distinct CDR3 sequences; its ten largest clones have 7.4%. The sequence derives from a human donor with ulcerative colitis or Crohn's disease, or a healthy co-twin of an affected twin (not recorded which). The sequenced material came from blood.

The chain's CDR3 is CASSRPDSLYGYTF. This chain uses TRBV7-9 with TRBJ1-2; TCRdb picks TRBD1, but there is no DNA to check that call. CDR3 length equals 14 residues. Germline CDR1 SEHNR, CDR2 FQNEAQ (reference sequence).